A selection of T cell receptor beta chains follows, all from one sample in a study of blood T cell repertoires in COVID-19. The method was immunoSEQ multiplex PCR; TCRdb's version includes in-frame clones alone and lacks a portion of them. The table has 42,000 or so clones, more than 70% seen once. The sample was peripheral blood. Receptor source: a human donor in a cohort sampled during active COVID-19. Both conserved end residues are part of each CDR3. D genes are given only for firm matches. The size field is filled for only some rows; it gives once, few, many or a size class.

j_call: TRBJ2-3; v_call: TRBV7-3; d_call: TRBD2; clone_size: -; cdr3_aa: CASSSGTSGADTQYF
j_call: TRBJ1-1; v_call: TRBV11-2; d_call: -; clone_size: -; cdr3_aa: CASSLQGFGFRSTEAFF
j_call: TRBJ1-1; v_call: TRBV6-5; d_call: -; clone_size: -; cdr3_aa: CASSLRDWTEAFF
j_call: TRBJ1-1; v_call: TRBV30; d_call: -; clone_size: -; cdr3_aa: CAWRRVNTEAFF
j_call: TRBJ2-3; v_call: TRBV2; d_call: -; clone_size: -; cdr3_aa: CASTAVAYGDTQYF
j_call: TRBJ2-3; v_call: TRBV15; d_call: TRBD2; clone_size: -; cdr3_aa: CATSRGGGLWTDTQYF
j_call: TRBJ2-1; v_call: TRBV3-1/TRBV3-2; d_call: -; clone_size: -; cdr3_aa: CASSHTQRSSYNEQFF
j_call: TRBJ2-4; v_call: TRBV4-2; d_call: TRBD1; clone_size: -; cdr3_aa: CASSQVTDRAKNIQYF
j_call: TRBJ1-4; v_call: TRBV30; d_call: -; clone_size: -; cdr3_aa: CAWSEQGRYEKLFF
j_call: TRBJ1-5; v_call: TRBV3-1/TRBV3-2; d_call: -; clone_size: once; cdr3_aa: CASSPDTTRPQHF
j_call: TRBJ2-7; v_call: TRBV10-3; d_call: -; clone_size: once; cdr3_aa: CAISERGDSYEQYF
j_call: TRBJ2-7; v_call: TRBV4-2; d_call: -; clone_size: -; cdr3_aa: CASSQGTDNSYEQYF
j_call: TRBJ1-2; v_call: TRBV5-1; d_call: TRBD1; clone_size: -; cdr3_aa: CASSSTQGTADGYTF
j_call: TRBJ1-2; v_call: TRBV7-9; d_call: TRBD1; clone_size: -; cdr3_aa: CASSLVSGQGLNYGYTF
j_call: TRBJ1-2; v_call: TRBV6-5; d_call: TRBD1; clone_size: -; cdr3_aa: CASSTGTGDYGYTF
j_call: TRBJ2-1; v_call: TRBV12-3/TRBV12-4; d_call: -; clone_size: -; cdr3_aa: CASSPQKRGQFF
j_call: TRBJ1-1; v_call: TRBV2; d_call: -; clone_size: -; cdr3_aa: CASKNTEAFF
j_call: TRBJ2-2; v_call: TRBV7-7; d_call: TRBD2; clone_size: -; cdr3_aa: CASSFAGGGTGELFF
j_call: TRBJ2-3; v_call: TRBV7-8; d_call: -; clone_size: once; cdr3_aa: CASSLPPSLDELTDTQYF
j_call: TRBJ2-1; v_call: TRBV7-2; d_call: -; clone_size: -; cdr3_aa: CASSLKGLSVEQFF
j_call: TRBJ1-6; v_call: TRBV19; d_call: -; clone_size: few; cdr3_aa: CASGPGAYNSPLHF
j_call: TRBJ1-2; v_call: TRBV3-1/TRBV3-2; d_call: TRBD1; clone_size: -; cdr3_aa: CASSQERQGAGGYTF
j_call: TRBJ2-5; v_call: TRBV10-3; d_call: TRBD2; clone_size: -; cdr3_aa: CAISVGTSGVETQYF
j_call: TRBJ2-7; v_call: TRBV7-8; d_call: -; clone_size: once; cdr3_aa: CASSPAGSRLYEQYF
j_call: TRBJ2-7; v_call: TRBV19; d_call: -; clone_size: once; cdr3_aa: CASSIRLTGLNYEQYF
j_call: TRBJ2-2; v_call: TRBV19; d_call: TRBD1; clone_size: -; cdr3_aa: CASSRDRAGAGELFF
j_call: TRBJ2-3; v_call: TRBV19; d_call: TRBD2; clone_size: -; cdr3_aa: CASTPGGSTDTQYF
j_call: TRBJ1-1; v_call: TRBV19; d_call: TRBD1; clone_size: -; cdr3_aa: CASRGTGRNTEAFF